Below are 3 T cell receptor beta chains sequenced from a single sample in a study of blood T cell repertoires in COVID-19. Using immunoSEQ multiplex PCR, the repertoire was profiled, and TCRdb retains in-frame clones only, with some absent. The sample carries 150,000 to 200,000 clones, roughly four fifths recorded once. Sequenced material: peripheral blood. The receptor source for this set is a human donor in a cohort sampled during active COVID-19.

The chain has TRBV12-3 or TRBV12-4 and TRBJ2-4; D gene uncertain. V was pared by 6 bases and J by 10 bases, with 13 bases between. The CDR3 loop spans 12 amino acids. The CDR3 is CASSLTLVIQYF. The CDR3 coding sequence is TGTGCCAGCAGCTTAACTCTAGTTATTCAGTACTTC.

The CDR3 region is CASSLNTGTGGTDTQYF. Here the CDR3 DNA reads TGCGCCAGCAGCCTAAACACCGGGACAGGGGGGACGGATACGCAGTATTTT. This sequence joins TRBV5-1 and TRBJ2-3; 11 bases fit TRBD1. With 4 bases clipped from V and 6 bases from J, the junction kept 13 bases outside the gene matches. The CDR3 sequence is 17 residues long. The germline V gene encodes CDR1 SGHRS and CDR2 YFSETQ.

The count of this clone is one. This chain uses TRBV4-1 with TRBJ2-1; 9 positions agree with TRBD2. The germline CDR1 and CDR2 sequences are MGHRA and YSYEKL. The CDR3 consists of 15 residues. Unmatched junction bases numbered 10, after V lost 6 bases and J lost 7 bases. CDR3 in DNA: TGCGCCAGCAGTCTCGGGATAGCGGGAGTGAATGAGCAGTTCTTC. This sequence encodes CASSLGIAGVNEQFF.